The 27 T cell receptor beta chains presented below share a single source sample, sequenced in a study of blood T cell repertoires in COVID-19. Profiling relied on immunoSEQ multiplex PCR, and the TCRdb table lists in-frame clones only, not all of them. The sample holds about 150,000 clones, around four fifths seen once. Sequencing was done on a sample of peripheral blood. The receptors shown here come from a woman of 80 years or more with acute or convalescent COVID-19.

The chain employs TRBV28 and TRBJ1-5, with D uncertain. There are 12 residues in the CDR3. In germline, CDR1 is MDHEN, CDR2 SYDVKM. Between the trimmed V and J ends, which lost 6 bases and 4 bases, there was a span of 7 bases. CDR3 DNA: TGTGCCAGCAGCCAGACTAATCAGCCCCAGCATTTT. This gives the protein CASSQTNQPQHF.

The chain has TRBV7-9 and TRBJ1-2, with D maybe TRBD1 (5 bases). The germline V gene has CDR1 SEHNR and CDR2 FQNEAQ (reference sequence). The V end was cut by 5 bases, the J end by 7 bases, with 11 bases between. This CDR3 comprises 12 residues. The CDR3 reads CASSNQGSGYTF. As DNA, the CDR3 is TGTGCCAGCAGCAACCAGGGTTCTGGCTACACCTTC.

This chain links TRBV4-3 with TRBJ2-7, with D unclear. The CDR3 covers 15 residues. The V gene lost 0 bases and the J gene lost 6 bases, with 15 bases spanning the gap. In germline, CDR1 is LGHNA, CDR2 YSLEER. DNA of the CDR3: TGCGCCAGCAGCCAAGATCTTGGTGGTTGGGCCGAGCAGTACTTC. Encoded protein: CASSQDLGGWAEQYF.

This chain links TRBV3-1 (or the pseudogene TRBV3-2) with TRBJ2-5; 12 bases align to TRBD1. The V gene end was trimmed by 8 bases and the J gene end by 5 bases; junction bases not matched to a gene: 18. The CDR3 extends over 18 amino acids. Germline CDR1 is LGHDT and CDR2 is YNNKEL (reference sequence). CDR3 sequence (DNA): TGTGCCAGCTATACTACGGGACAGGGGGCGGGTGTTCGGGAGACCCAGTACTTC. Translating gives CASYTTGQGAGVRETQYF.

This sequence joins TRBV3-1 (or the pseudogene TRBV3-2) and TRBJ1-6; D is undetermined. Trimming pared 6 bases from V and 2 bases from J, leaving 8 bases between. The CDR3 sequence is 14 residues long. CDR1 and CDR2 from the germline V gene are LGHDT and YNNKEL (reference sequence). The CDR3 reads CASSFRTYNSPLHF. CDR3 sequence (DNA): TGTGCCAGCAGTTTCAGGACCTATAATTCACCCCTCCACTTT.

J is TRBJ2-7 and V is TRBV7-8; 8 bases map to TRBD1. The CDR3 is 13 residues long. J gave up 2 bases and V 5 bases, and 2 bases lay outside the gene matches. The germline gives CDR1 SGHVS, CDR2 FQNEAQ. The CDR3 bases are TGTGCCAGCAGCCAGGACAGGGCCTACGAGCAGTACTTC. It encodes CASSQDRAYEQYF.

The J gene is TRBJ1-2, the V gene TRBV12-3 or TRBV12-4; the D gene is possibly TRBD1 (5 bases). Deletions cut 3 bases from V and 6 bases from J, with 11 bases between. There are 13 residues in the CDR3. As DNA, the CDR3 is TGTGCCAGCAGTTTTCGGCAGGGCCATGGCTACACCTTC. This sequence encodes CASSFRQGHGYTF.

For the CDR3, the DNA is TGTGCCACCAGTGAGGGGAATCGGGCGGGGAAAGAGACCCAGTACTTC. Encoded protein: CATSEGNRAGKETQYF. The chain joins TRBV24-1 to TRBJ2-5, with a weak D call TRBD2 (6 bases). Trimming left V 4 bases short and J 3 bases short, with 17 bases between. The CDR3 length is 16 residues. Germline CDR1 and CDR2: KGHDR and SFDVKD.

The CDR3, as DNA: TGCGCCAGCAGCTTGAACAGACAAGAGACCCAGTACTTC. Protein sequence: CASSLNRQETQYF. The chain employs TRBV5-1 and TRBJ2-5; D not resolved. The CDR3 is 13 residues long. Germline V gives CDR1 SGHRS, CDR2 YFSETQ. Trimming took 1 base from V and 2 from J, leaving 6 bases between them.

The gene calls are TRBV7-8 and TRBJ1-1; D gene unclear. Germline loops: CDR1 SGHVS, CDR2 FQNEAQ. Trimming pared 1 base from V and 8 bases from J, leaving 8 bases between. There are 12 residues in the CDR3. CDR3 bases: TGTGCCAGCAGCTTAGTAGGAGGCGAAGCTTTCTTT. This codes for CASSLVGGEAFF.

This chain connects TRBV18 to TRBJ1-1; the D is unclear. Germline loops: CDR1 KGHSH, CDR2 LQKENI. The CDR3 length is 13 residues. Trimming left V 3 bases short and J 6 bases short, with 11 bases between. The CDR3 DNA reads as TGTGCCAGCTCACCTGCTCTGAGCTCTGAAGCTTTCTTT. Its protein is CASSPALSSEAFF.

The chain employs TRBV11-1 and TRBJ2-1, with a weak D call TRBD1 (6 bases). Germline V gene data show CDR1 as SGHAT and CDR2 as FQDESV (reference sequence). Between the trimmed V and J ends, which lost 5 bases and 1 base, there was a span of 9 bases. The CDR3 covers 14 residues. The CDR3 bases are TGTGCCAGCAGCGTGGACAGTTCCTACAATGAGCAGTTCTTC. Its protein is CASSVDSSYNEQFF. Looking up the rest from reference TRBV11-1 and TRBJ2-1 gives the full variable domain: EAEVAQSPRYKITEKSQAVAFWCDPISGHATLYWYRQILGQGPELLVQFQDESVVDDSQLPKDRFSAERLKGVDSTLKIQPAELGDSAMYLCASSVDSSYNEQFFGPGTRLTVL.

This chain's CDR3 is CASSYAGGKITEAFF. For the CDR3, the DNA is TGTGCCAGCAGCTACGCAGGGGGAAAGATCACTGAAGCTTTCTTT. The J gene is TRBJ1-1, the V gene TRBV6-5; 7 bases agree with TRBD1. V trimming: 6 bases; J trimming: 4 bases; junction bases outside the gene matches: 11. This CDR3 spans 15 amino acids. Germline loops: CDR1 MNHEY, CDR2 SVGAGI.

The chain employs TRBV2 and TRBJ2-1; D unresolved. CDR3 size: 12 residues. Germline-derived CDR1 and CDR2 are SNHLY and FYNNEI. V gave up 4 bases and J gave up 8 bases, with 9 bases separating them. Written as DNA, the CDR3 is TGTGCCAGCAGTGTTTTATCGTATGAGCAGTTCTTC. Translation gives CASSVLSYEQFF.

The V gene is TRBV19, the J gene TRBJ1-5, with TRBD1 identical over 7 bases. The junction had 6 bases not matched to a gene; V was cut back by 6 bases and J by 4 bases. CDR1 LNHDA and CDR2 SQIVND come from the germline V gene (reference sequence). CDR3 length: 14 residues. CDR3 coding DNA: TGTGCCAGTAGAACCGGGACAGTAAATCAGCCCCAGCATTTT. This sequence encodes CASRTGTVNQPQHF.

This clone was found once. Sequence at one end of the junction differs from germline and may be a read error. J is TRBJ2-1 and V is TRBV14; 13 bases are shared with TRBD2. The germline gives CDR1 SGHDN, CDR2 FVKESK. There are 19 residues in the CDR3. CDR3 DNA: TGTGCCAGCAGCCAAGATAAGTTTACTAGCGGGAGGGCCTACCATGAGCAGTTCTTC. Its protein is CASSQDKFTSGRAYHEQFF.

This chain connects TRBV5-4 to TRBJ1-1; perhaps TRBD1 as D (6 bases). The V gene lost 4 bases and the J gene lost 2 bases, with 15 bases spanning the gap. The CDR3 is 15 residues long. Germline CDR1 is SGHNT and CDR2 is YYREEE (reference sequence). CDR3: CASSPDSRSNTEAFF. The CDR3 region has the DNA TGTGCCAGCAGCCCGGACAGCCGATCCAACACTGAAGCTTTCTTT.

This rearrangement joins TRBV4-3 to TRBJ2-2; 8 bases match TRBD2. The CDR3 runs to 17 residues. Germline V lookup: CDR1 LGHNA, CDR2 YSLEER. V gave up 0 bases and J gave up 4 bases; unmatched junction bases: 7. The CDR3 bases are TGCGCCAGCAGCCAAGATCGGCCCGGGGGGGGCACCGGGGAGCTGTTTTTT. This translates into CASSQDRPGGGTGELFF.

The chain couples TRBV7-9 to TRBJ1-1, with TRBD1 identical over 9 bases. The CDR3 is made up of 14 amino acids. V was clipped by 5 bases and J by 3 bases; unmatched bases: 4. Germline V gives CDR1 SEHNR, CDR2 FQNEAQ (reference sequence). CDR3 loop: CASSGTGTYTEAFF. In nucleotides, the CDR3 is TGTGCCAGCAGCGGGACAGGGACGTACACTGAAGCTTTCTTT. The full variable domain, completed using reference TRBV7-9 and TRBJ1-1, is DTGVSQNPRHKITKRGQNVTFRCDPISEHNRLYWYRQTLGQGPEFLTYFQNEAQLEKSRLLSDRFSAERPKGSFSTLEIQRTEQGDSAMYLCASSGTGTYTEAFFGQGTRLTVV.

The CDR3 here is CASSREEADTEAFF. As DNA, the CDR3 is TGTGCCAGCTCACGAGAGGAAGCAGACACTGAAGCTTTCTTT. The chain uses TRBV18 and TRBJ1-1; D not certain. Trimming took off 4 bases at V and 3 bases at J, with 12 bases between the two ends. Germline CDR1 and CDR2: KGHSH and LQKENI. The CDR3 consists of 14 residues.

The chain employs TRBV4-1 and TRBJ2-1; the match to TRBD2 covers 8 bases. Looked up from germline, CDR1 is MGHRA and CDR2 is YSYEKL. Trimming removed 1 base from V and 7 bases from J; junction bases left unmatched: 9. The CDR3 length is 16 residues. In DNA form, the CDR3 reads TGCGCCAGCAGCCAAGGGACCGGGGGGGCCTGGAATGAGCAGTTCTTC. Amino acids: CASSQGTGGAWNEQFF.

The table lists this clone with a few counts. The CDR3 nucleotides read TGCGCCAGCAGCCATGGGACTAGCGGAAACACCGGGGAGCTGTTTTTT. Its protein product is CASSHGTSGNTGELFF. The chain has TRBV5-1 and TRBJ2-2; 11 nucleotides match TRBD2. The CDR3 extends over 16 amino acids. Germline V lookup: CDR1 SGHRS, CDR2 YFSETQ. After removal of 4 bases from V and 2 bases from J, the junction contained 4 bases not matched to a gene.

In regard to this clone: Other DNA variants within this sample encode the same CDR3. This chain links TRBV30 with TRBJ1-1; D not resolved. The CDR3 runs 11 residues. The V and J ends lost 2 bases and 5 bases respectively, with 6 bases between them. The germline gives CDR1 GTSNPN, CDR2 SVGIG (reference sequence). Here the CDR3 reads CAWSTGTEAFF. The DNA of the CDR3 is TGTGCCTGGAGTACGGGGACTGAAGCTTTCTTT.

The chain links TRBV3-1 (or the pseudogene TRBV3-2) to TRBJ2-5; 10 bases agree with TRBD1. V dropped 5 bases and J dropped 4; count of bases not matched to a gene: 7. Germline assignment: CDR1 LGHDT and CDR2 YNNKEL (reference sequence). CDR3 size: 15 residues. The CDR3 DNA reads TGTGCCAGCAGCAAAGGACAGGGGGGGCGAGAGACCCAGTACTTC. Translation: CASSKGQGGRETQYF.

The chain couples TRBV5-6 to TRBJ1-6; D may be TRBD1 (6 bases). Germline CDR1 and CDR2: SGHDT and YYEEEE. The CDR3 sequence is 15 residues long. V was shortened by 0 bases and J by 9 bases, with 13 bases between the two germline ends. The CDR3 spells CASSLGQGSGSPLHF. CDR3 coding DNA: TGTGCCAGCAGCTTGGGGCAGGGGAGCGGTTCACCCCTCCACTTT.

The chain is built from TRBV7-9 and TRBJ2-5; 8 nucleotides match TRBD2. The germline CDR1 and CDR2 sequences are SEHNR and FQNEAQ (reference sequence). V was clipped by 4 bases and J by 1 base; unmatched bases: 8. This CDR3 region has 16 residues. The CDR3 is CASSSLRGGPQETQYF. The CDR3 DNA follows: TGTGCCAGCAGCTCGCTCCGGGGGGGCCCCCAAGAGACCCAGTACTTC.

The chain employs TRBV2 and TRBJ1-6, with D perhaps TRBD1 (5 bases). Germline V gene data show CDR1 as SNHLY and CDR2 as FYNNEI. The length of the CDR3 is 16 residues. Trimming pared 7 bases from V and 0 bases from J, leaving 13 bases between. CDR3 DNA: TGTGCCAGCACTCCGGGGGATATCTCCTATAATTCACCCCTCCACTTT. This translates into CASTPGDISYNSPLHF.